Listed here is a single TCR beta chain. This sample is part of a study of blood T cell repertoires in COVID-19. On the study more broadly: The United States, Italy and Spain supplied acute and convalescent COVID-19 samples. PBMCs, B-cell-depleted T cells, or T cells provided the cDNA or gDNA that made up the material.

The authors' processing: Counts of nucleated cells, estimated from reference gene primer amplification, were obtained. Measured with immunoSEQ multiplex PCR; TCRdb has only the in-frame clones, and not every one. V, J and clone size are taken as reported in that table, and D and trimming were inferred from the DNA itself. The sample contains some 150,000 clones, 70% to 90% of which appear only once. Germline CDR1 MNHEY, CDR2 SMNVEV (reference sequence). Trimming removed 3 bases from V and 5 bases from J; junction bases left unmatched: 12. CDR3 size: 17 residues. The chain links TRBV27 to TRBJ2-1; 8 positions agree with TRBD2. The sequenced sample was peripheral blood. The clonotype originates from a woman of 80 years or more in a cohort sampled during active or convalescent COVID-19. The CDR3 bases are TGTGCCAGCAGTTTTAGGCTAGGGCGGGGGGCCGACAATGAGCAGTTCTTC. Encoded protein: CASSFRLGRGADNEQFF.